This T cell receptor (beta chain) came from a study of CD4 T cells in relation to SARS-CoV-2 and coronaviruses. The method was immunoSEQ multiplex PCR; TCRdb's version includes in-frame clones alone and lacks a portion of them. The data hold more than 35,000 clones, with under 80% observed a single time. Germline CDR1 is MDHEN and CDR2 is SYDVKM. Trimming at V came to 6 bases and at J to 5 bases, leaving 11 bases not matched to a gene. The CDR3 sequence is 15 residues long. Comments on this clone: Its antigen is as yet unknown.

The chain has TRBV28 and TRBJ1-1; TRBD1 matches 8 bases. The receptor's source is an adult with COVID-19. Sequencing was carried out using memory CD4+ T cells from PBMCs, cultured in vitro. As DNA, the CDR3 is TGTGCCAGCAGATCCGGACAGGGAGGGAAAACTGAAGCTTTCTTT. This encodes CASRSGQGGKTEAFF. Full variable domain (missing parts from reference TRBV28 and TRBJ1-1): DVKVTQSSRYLVKRTGEKVFLECVQDMDHENMFWYRQDPGLGLRLIYFSYDVKMKEKGDIPEGYSVSREKKERFSLILESASTNQTSMYLCASRSGQGGKTEAFFGQGTRLTVV.